The 3 T cell receptor beta chains below were found in one sample sequenced in a study of Tregs in tolerant kidney transplant recipients. Using immunoSEQ multiplex PCR, the repertoire was profiled, and TCRdb retains in-frame clones only, with some absent. The sample includes roughly 64,000 clones, around 98% of them seen just once. The sample consisted of Tregs from blood, taken before the transplant. These receptor sequences come from a human donor who received a combined kidney and bone marrow transplant.

The CDR3, as DNA: TGCGCCAGCAGCGCCGGTCGAGCTGAGCAGTACTTC. Translated: CASSAGRAEQYF. The rearrangement links TRBV5-1 to TRBJ2-7; D unclear. Trimming shortened V by 4 bases and J by 7 bases, and 12 bases separated the two germline ends. CDR1 and CDR2 (germline): SGHRS, YFSETQ. The CDR3 is 12 residues long.

The chain links TRBV9 to TRBJ2-3; D is perhaps TRBD2 (6 bases). The CDR3 is 14 residues long. Germline V CDR1 and CDR2: SGDLS, YYNGEE. V shed 0 bases and J shed 4 bases, with 9 bases lying between them. For the CDR3, the DNA is TGTGCCAGCAGCGTAGCGGGGGTGGCAGATACGCAGTATTTT. It yields the protein CASSVAGVADTQYF.

V is TRBV7-2 and J is TRBJ2-5, with D perhaps matching TRBD1 (6 bases). The germline V gene has CDR1 SGHTA and CDR2 FQGNSA. The CDR3 is made up of 15 amino acids. V lost 6 bases and J 9 bases, leaving 23 bases between the germline ends. The CDR3 reads CASSRTGLLGIAQYF. CDR3 coding DNA: TGTGCCAGCAGTCGTACAGGGCTATTAGGGATTGCCCAGTACTTC. Together with reference TRBV7-2 and TRBJ2-5, the CDR3 gives the full variable domain: GAGVSQSPSNKVTEKGKDVELRCDPISGHTALYWYRQSLGQGLEFLIYFQGNSAPDKSGLPSDRFSAERTGGSVSTLTIQRTQQEDSAVYLCASSRTGLLGIAQYFGPGTRLLVL.